This entry concerns a single T cell receptor beta chain. Its specificity is not known. These data are taken from a study of STAT5B mutations in CD4+ large granular lymphocyte leukemia. The overall study: Among healthy donors, a particular HLA allele went with more CDR3 'QG' motifs. Whole-study results and caveats: TRBV06-family usage was enriched in top patient clones (8/27) versus controls (2/35).

The CDR3 is made up of 17 amino acids. The V and J ends lost 3 bases and 6 bases, in that order; junction bases with no gene match: 9. CDR1 is KGHSH and CDR2 is LQKENI in the germline V gene. Sequencing was at survey level. TCRdb keeps only in-frame clones here, not all; method: immunoSEQ multiplex PCR. The data show 25,000 to 40,000 clones, 74% seen once. Sequencing was performed on CD4+ T cells from blood buffy coats. The chain couples TRBV18 to TRBJ2-1, with TRBD2 matching 12 bases. This clonotype was sampled from a human donor in good health. As DNA, the CDR3 is TGTGCCAGCTCACCGCCAATAAGGACTAGCGGGACCAATGAGCAGTTCTTC. Translating it yields CASSPPIRTSGTNEQFF.